These 5 T cell receptor beta chains came from one sample sequenced in a study of blood T cell repertoires in COVID-19. Method: immunoSEQ multiplex PCR; TCRdb's copy keeps in-frame clones and lacks some. The table has roughly 300,000 clones, 85% to 90% seen once. Sequences were obtained from PBMCs or T cells enriched from blood (not recorded which). Receptors were obtained from a woman aged 18-35 years who had recovered from COVID-19.

The DNA for the CDR3 is TGTGCCTGGAGTCAGGGTAGCTACAATGAGCAGTTCTTC. Amino acid sequence: CAWSQGSYNEQFF. The chain couples TRBV30 to TRBJ2-1, with a weak D call TRBD1 (5 bases). The CDR3 sequence is 13 residues long. The V and J ends lost 2 bases and 3 bases respectively, with 8 bases between them. Per the germline V gene, CDR1 is GTSNPN and CDR2 is SVGIG (reference sequence).

This chain links TRBV25-1 with TRBJ1-2; D remains ambiguous. Germline V gene data show CDR1 as MGHDK and CDR2 as SYGVNS. The CDR3 covers 13 residues. The V and J ends lost 4 bases and 0 bases respectively, with 6 bases between them. The DNA for the CDR3 is TGTGCCAGCAGTGGGCAGACTAACTATGGCTACACCTTC. Its translation: CASSGQTNYGYTF.

The J gene is TRBJ1-2, the V gene TRBV30, with D uncertain. The germline V and J ends were trimmed by 3 bases and 1 base, with 6 bases remaining between them. This CDR3 has 12 amino acids. Germline V CDR1 and CDR2: GTSNPN, SVGIG (reference sequence). The CDR3 DNA reads as TGTGCCTGGAGCCCCCATAACTATGGCTACACCTTC. Translating gives CAWSPHNYGYTF.

J is TRBJ1-1 and V is TRBV5-8; D gene uncertain. This CDR3 spans 15 amino acids. The germline V gene encodes CDR1 SGHTS and CDR2 YDEGEE. V gave up 4 bases and J gave up 3 bases, with 16 bases separating them. The CDR3 loop reads CASSGVSGVDTEAFF. The CDR3 DNA sequence: TGTGCCAGCAGCGGGGTTTCCGGGGTGGACACTGAAGCTTTCTTT.

This chain uses TRBV14 with TRBJ1-1; tentative D call: TRBD1 (6 bases). V lost 1 base to trimming and J lost 3 bases, with 15 bases between them. The CDR3 spans 16 residues. Per germline, CDR1 SGHDN and CDR2 FVKESK. The CDR3 sequence is CASSQGVGGRDTEAFF. CDR3 nucleotide sequence: TGTGCCAGCAGCCAAGGCGTCGGGGGGCGAGACACTGAAGCTTTCTTT.